This T cell receptor beta chain originates from a study of T cell responses to AZD1222 COVID-19 vaccine. A remark on this clone: The antigen remains unidentified.

Germline V gene data show CDR1 as LNHDA and CDR2 as SQIVND (reference sequence). There are 15 residues in the CDR3. The V and J ends lost 7 bases and 4 bases, in that order; junction bases with no gene match: 13. Regarding the study as a whole: Regions 160-218 and 743-854 dominated among vaccine-associated CD4 TCRs spanning spike. The study identified only six AZD1222 recipients as seropositive at baseline.

Sequencing used immunoSEQ multiplex PCR; TCRdb keeps in-frame clones, though not all of them. The profile shows about 120,000 clones, roughly 88% of them singletons. The sample here was peripheral blood, taken on day 0 of AZD1222 vaccination. The sequence was obtained from an adult in good health. V is TRBV19 and J is TRBJ2-7; 7 bases map to TRBD1. The chain's CDR3 is CASNPRTGGVYEQYF. The CDR3 DNA follows: TGTGCCAGTAATCCTAGGACAGGTGGGGTGTACGAGCAGTACTTC.